This T cell receptor (beta chain) was sequenced in a study of cytomegalovirus exposure and HLA in healthy donors. Germline V gene sequence: CDR1 KGHSH, CDR2 LQKENI. Trimming shortened V by 9 bases and J by 2 bases, and 10 bases separated the two germline ends. The CDR3 has 12 residues. It was with 60 Vbeta and 13 Jbeta primers that the PCR ran. Sequencing was performed with immunoSEQ multiplex PCR; in TCRdb, only in-frame clones are kept and a portion is missing. The table has over 150,000 clones, roughly 80% seen once. General study findings and limits: Some 17,000 TCR beta sequences were associated with HLA alleles at 0.05 false discovery rate in a later analysis. TCR beta V segments were, for the most part, productive about 87% or about 30% of the time in an earlier analysis. It was assumed in the presence/absence analyses that sequencing depth was roughly uniform across donors. About 180 TCR beta chains were listed as cytomegalovirus-associated.

In the case of this clone: The antigen remains unidentified.

Sequenced sample: PBMCs. This chain connects TRBV18 to TRBJ1-1; D is possibly TRBD1 (5 bases). The sequence was collected from a man aged 18 to 29 in good health and CMV-seronegative. The CDR3 here is CASGQGNTEAFF. CDR3 in DNA: TGTGCCAGTGGGCAGGGCAACACTGAAGCTTTCTTT.